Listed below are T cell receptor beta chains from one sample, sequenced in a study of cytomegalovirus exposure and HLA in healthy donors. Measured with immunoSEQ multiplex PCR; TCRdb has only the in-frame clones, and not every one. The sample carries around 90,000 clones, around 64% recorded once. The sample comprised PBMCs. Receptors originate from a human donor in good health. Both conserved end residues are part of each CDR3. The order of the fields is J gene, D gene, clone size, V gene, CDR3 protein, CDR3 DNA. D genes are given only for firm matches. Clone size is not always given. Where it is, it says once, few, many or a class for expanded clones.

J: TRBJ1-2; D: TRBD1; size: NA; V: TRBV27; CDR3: CASSINRGGGYTF; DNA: TGTGCCAGCAGCATAAACAGGGGTGGGGGCTACACCTTC
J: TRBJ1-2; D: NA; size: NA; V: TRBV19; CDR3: CASSSPSEGRDYGHTF; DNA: TGTGCCAGTAGTTCCCCCAGTGAGGGGCGGGACTATGGCCACACCTTC
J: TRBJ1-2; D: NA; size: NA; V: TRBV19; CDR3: CASSNQGSSSYGYTF; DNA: TGTGCCAGTAGTAATCAGGGGAGTTCGAGCTATGGCTACACCTTC
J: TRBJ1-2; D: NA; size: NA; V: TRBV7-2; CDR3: CASSRRGGGYTF; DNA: TGTGCCAGCAGCCGCCGGGGAGGTGGCTACACCTTC
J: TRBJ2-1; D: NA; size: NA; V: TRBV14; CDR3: CASSQGLLTGFGEQFF; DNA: TGTGCCAGCAGCCAAGGCCTATTGACAGGTTTTGGTGAGCAGTTCTTC
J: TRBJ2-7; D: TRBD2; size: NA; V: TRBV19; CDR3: CASKFSGGPTYEQYF; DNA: TGTGCCAGTAAATTTAGCGGGGGGCCAACATACGAGCAGTACTTC
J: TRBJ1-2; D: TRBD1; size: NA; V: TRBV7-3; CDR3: CASSLDRVSNYGYTF; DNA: TGTGCCAGCAGCTTAGACAGGGTATCCAACTATGGCTACACCTTC
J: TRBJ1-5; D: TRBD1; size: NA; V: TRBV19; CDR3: CASSLGTGGSNQPQHF; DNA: TGTGCCAGTAGTCTCGGGACAGGGGGAAGCAATCAGCCCCAGCATTTT
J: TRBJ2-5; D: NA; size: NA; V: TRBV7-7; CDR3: CASSLGGEPQETQYF; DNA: TGTGCTAGCAGCTTAGGGGGGGAACCTCAAGAGACCCAGTACTTC
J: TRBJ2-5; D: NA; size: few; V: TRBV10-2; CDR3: CASSGKRQETQYF; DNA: TGCGCCAGCAGTGGTAAGCGGCAAGAGACCCAGTACTTC
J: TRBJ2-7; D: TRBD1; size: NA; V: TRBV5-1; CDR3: CASSLVTGPTYEQYF; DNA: TGCGCCAGCAGCTTGGTGACAGGGCCAACCTACGAGCAGTACTTC
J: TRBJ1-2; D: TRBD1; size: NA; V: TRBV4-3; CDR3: CASSQEGRQGYGYTF; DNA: TGCGCCAGCAGCCAAGAAGGGAGACAGGGCTATGGCTACACCTTC
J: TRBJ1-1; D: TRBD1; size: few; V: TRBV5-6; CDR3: CASSPLGQGNTEAFF; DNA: TGTGCCAGCAGCCCCCTCGGACAGGGGAACACTGAAGCTTTCTTT
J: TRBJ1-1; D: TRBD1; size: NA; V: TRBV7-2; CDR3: CASSSSGGAGTEAFF; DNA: TGTGCCAGCAGCTCGTCAGGGGGCGCAGGCACTGAAGCTTTCTTT
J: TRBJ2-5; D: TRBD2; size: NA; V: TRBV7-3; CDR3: CASSLRRGAQETQYF; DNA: TGTGCCAGCAGCTTACGGCGGGGGGCACAAGAGACCCAGTACTTC
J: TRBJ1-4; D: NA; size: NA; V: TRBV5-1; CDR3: CASSLLATNEKLFF; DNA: TGCGCCAGCAGCTTACTGGCAACTAATGAAAAACTGTTTTTT
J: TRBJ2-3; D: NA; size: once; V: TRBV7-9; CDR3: CASSPMGAMRFTDTQYF; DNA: TGTGCCAGCAGCCCAATGGGAGCTATGAGGTTCACAGATACGCAGTATTTT
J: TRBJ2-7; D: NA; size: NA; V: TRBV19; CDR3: CASSILVSYEQYF; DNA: TGTGCCAGTAGTATACTCGTTTCCTACGAGCAGTACTTC
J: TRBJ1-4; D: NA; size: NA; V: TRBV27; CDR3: CASKFQGTNEKLFF; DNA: TGTGCCAGCAAGTTCCAGGGCACTAATGAAAAACTGTTTTTT
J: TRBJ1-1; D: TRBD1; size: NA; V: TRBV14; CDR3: CASSQPLGTGAFF; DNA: TGTGCCAGCAGCCAGCCCCTTGGGACAGGAGCTTTCTTT
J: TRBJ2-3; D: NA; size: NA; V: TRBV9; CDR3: CASSSGAGRGTDTQYF; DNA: TGTGCCAGCAGCTCGGGAGCGGGCCGTGGAACAGATACGCAGTATTTT
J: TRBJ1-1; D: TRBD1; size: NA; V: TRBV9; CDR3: CASSVTPDRETEAFF; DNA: TGTGCCAGCAGCGTCACCCCTGACAGGGAGACTGAAGCTTTCTTT
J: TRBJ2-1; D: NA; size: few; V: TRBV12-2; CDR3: CASRLAHRINEQFF; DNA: TGTGCAAGTCGCTTAGCCCACAGAATAAATGAGCAGTTCTTC
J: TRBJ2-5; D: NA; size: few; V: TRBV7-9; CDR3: CASSPTGQPRTGTQYF; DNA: TGTGCCAGCAGTCCTACCGGACAGCCCAGGACGGGGACCCAGTACTTC
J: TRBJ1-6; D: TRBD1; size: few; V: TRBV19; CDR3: CASSFRDRVKGSPLHF; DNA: TGTGCCAGTAGTTTCCGGGACAGGGTAAAGGGGTCACCCCTCCACTTT
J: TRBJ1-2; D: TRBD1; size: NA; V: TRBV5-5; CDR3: CASSPRGLGGYTF; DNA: TGTGCCAGCAGCCCTAGGGGGCTTGGTGGCTACACCTTC
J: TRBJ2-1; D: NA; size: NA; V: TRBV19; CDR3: CASSGMGQYNEQFF; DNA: TGTGCCAGTAGTGGTATGGGGCAATACAATGAGCAGTTCTTC
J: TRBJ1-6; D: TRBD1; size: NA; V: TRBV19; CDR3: CASSLGTGNFNSPLHF; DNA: TGTGCCAGTAGTCTGGGGACAGGGAACTTTAATTCACCCCTCCACTTT
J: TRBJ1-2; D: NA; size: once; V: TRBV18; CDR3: CASDAGRYGYTF; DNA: TGTGCCAGCGACGCAGGGAGGTATGGCTACACCTTC
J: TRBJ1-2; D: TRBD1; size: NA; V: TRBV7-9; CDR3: CASSLGQGAAGYTF; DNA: TGTGCCAGCAGCTTGGGGCAGGGGGCTGCGGGCTACACCTTC
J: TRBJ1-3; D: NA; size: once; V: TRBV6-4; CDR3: CASSRDNGNTIYF; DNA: TGTGCCAGCAGCCGGGACAATGGAAACACCATATATTTT
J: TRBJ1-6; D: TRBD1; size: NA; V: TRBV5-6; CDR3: CASSPPGGYNSPLHF; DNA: TGTGCCAGCAGCCCCCCAGGGGGCTATAATTCACCCCTCCACTTT
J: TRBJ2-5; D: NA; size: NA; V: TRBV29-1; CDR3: CSVGRSSGQETQYF; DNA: TGCAGCGTGGGTAGGAGTAGCGGCCAAGAGACCCAGTACTTC
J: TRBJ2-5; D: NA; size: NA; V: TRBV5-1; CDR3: CASSLGQGWRETQYF; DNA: TGCGCCAGCAGCTTGGGGCAGGGGTGGCGAGAGACCCAGTACTTC
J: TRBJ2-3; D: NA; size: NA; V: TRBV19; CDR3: CASNSGNTDTQYF; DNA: TGTGCCAGTAACAGCGGCAACACAGATACGCAGTATTTT
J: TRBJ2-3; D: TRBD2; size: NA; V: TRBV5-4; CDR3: CASSLGVLAGGWSTDTQYF; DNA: TGTGCCAGCAGCTTGGGTGTACTAGCGGGGGGATGGAGCACAGATACGCAGTATTTT
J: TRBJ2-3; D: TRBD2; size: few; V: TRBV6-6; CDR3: CASSSKRGGRTDTQYF; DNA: TGTGCCAGCAGCTCAAAACGGGGGGGTCGGACAGATACGCAGTATTTT
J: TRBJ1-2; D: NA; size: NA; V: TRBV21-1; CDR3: CASSEKRDRENYGYTF; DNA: TGTGCCAGCAGCGAAAAACGGGACAGGGAGAACTATGGCTACACCTTC
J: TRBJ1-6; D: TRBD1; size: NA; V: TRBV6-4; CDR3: CASSDGTGTSPLHF; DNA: TGTGCCAGCAGTGACGGGACAGGGACCTCACCCCTCCACTTT
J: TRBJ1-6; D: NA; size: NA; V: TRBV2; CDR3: CASSGQQNSPLHF; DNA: TGTGCCAGCAGCGGCCAACAGAATTCACCCCTCCACTTT
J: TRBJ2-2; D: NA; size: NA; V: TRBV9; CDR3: CASSVAGGPTGELFF; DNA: TGTGCCAGCAGCGTAGCCGGGGGGCCCACCGGGGAGCTGTTTTTT
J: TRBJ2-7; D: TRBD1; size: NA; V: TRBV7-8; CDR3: CASSLGQGVIREQYF; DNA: TGTGCCAGCAGCTTAGGCCAGGGGGTAATTCGGGAGCAGTACTTC
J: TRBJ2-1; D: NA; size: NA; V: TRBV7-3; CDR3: CASSFIGNEQFF; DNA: TGTGCCAGCAGCTTTATCGGCAATGAGCAGTTCTTC
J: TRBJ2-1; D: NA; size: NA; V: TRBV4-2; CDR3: CASSQDEPTYNEQFF; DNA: TGTGCCAGCAGCCAAGATGAACCGACTTACAATGAGCAGTTCTTC
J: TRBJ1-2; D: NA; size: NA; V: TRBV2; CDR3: CASYLTGGYTF; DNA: TGTGCCAGCTATCTGACGGGTGGCTACACCTTC
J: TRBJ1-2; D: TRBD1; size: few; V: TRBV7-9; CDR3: CASSTPLVVGTDTNYGYTF; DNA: TGTGCCAGCAGCACACCCCTCGTGGTCGGGACAGATACGAACTATGGCTACACCTTC